This T cell receptor beta chain was identified during a study of cytomegalovirus exposure and HLA in healthy donors. Study-level results: Exclusion applied to some V segments, including TRBV6-2 and TRBV6-3, as they were indistinguishable.

A multiplex PCR was run with 60 Vbeta primers and 13 Jbeta primers. TCRdb keeps only in-frame clones here, not all; method: immunoSEQ multiplex PCR. The sample consists of 120,000 or so clones, about 80% of them appearing once. This CDR3 has 15 residues. V was clipped by 1 base and J by 7 bases; unmatched bases: 9. Germline V lookup: CDR1 SGHDN, CDR2 FVKESK. This clone was picked up a small number of times. The antigen is undetermined. This clonotype originated in a young man in good health and CMV-seronegative. The sample comprised PBMCs. V is TRBV14 and J is TRBJ2-5; 7 bases match TRBD2. CDR3 protein: CASSQVSSGRGTQYF. The CDR3 DNA is TGTGCCAGCAGCCAAGTGTCGTCTGGGAGGGGGACCCAGTACTTC.